Listed below are T cell receptor beta chains from one sample, sequenced in a study of shared clonotypes between healthy human individuals. Libraries were prepared by immunoSEQ multiplex PCR; TCRdb keeps only in-frame clonotypes and omits some of them. This repertoire shows almost 700,000 clones, just over 90% found once; its top ten account for 24%. Source material: naive CD8+ T cells sorted from blood. The receptors shown here come from a man aged 25-45 years in good health. Each CDR3 is given with its conserved first and last residue. The D gene is left open where the match is weak.

NA,TRBJ1-2,TRBV27,CASSLSGHPNYGYTF,TGTGCCAGCAGTTTATCGGGACACCCTAACTATGGCTACACCTTC
NA,TRBJ2-1,TRBV27,CASSLGGGMGHNEQFF,TGTGCCAGCAGTTTGGGAGGGGGAATGGGACACAATGAGCAGTTCTTC
NA,TRBJ2-7,TRBV21-1,CASSSLVLGGAKGNEQYF,TGTGCCAGCAGCTCGCTCGTCTTGGGGGGAGCGAAGGGGAACGAGCAGTACTTC
TRBD2,TRBJ2-2,TRBV4-3,CASSQDLGLARALGTGELFF,TGCGCCAGCAGCCAAGACCTCGGACTAGCAAGAGCTTTGGGCACCGGGGAGCTGTTTTTT
NA,TRBJ1-2,TRBV7-9,CASSLMVLNYGYTF,TGTGCCAGCAGCTTGATGGTTCTGAACTATGGCTACACCTTC
TRBD2,TRBJ2-7,TRBV4-1,CASSPDGLAGVSEQYF,TGCGCCAGCAGCCCGGACGGCCTAGCGGGAGTCTCCGAGCAGTACTTC
TRBD1,TRBJ2-7,TRBV28,CASRQLAGTGNYEQYF,TGTGCCAGCAGACAACTCGCCGGGACAGGGAACTACGAGCAGTACTTC
TRBD2,TRBJ2-7,TRBV6-6,CASSYRGREYEQYF,TGTGCCAGCAGTTACCGCGGGAGGGAGTACGAGCAGTACTTC
NA,TRBJ2-1,TRBV11-3,CASSSLGVSSYNEQFF,TGTGCCAGCAGCTCGTTGGGGGTCAGCTCCTACAATGAGCAGTTCTTC
NA,TRBJ2-1,TRBV7-9,CASSSPPWEEYNEQFF,TGTGCCAGCAGCTCACCCCCCTGGGAGGAATACAATGAGCAGTTCTTC
NA,TRBJ2-7,TRBV19,CASSTDSYSYEQYF,TGTGCCAGTAGTACGGACTCCTACTCCTACGAGCAGTACTTC
NA,TRBJ2-7,TRBV28,CASSFRDGYYEQYF,TGTGCCAGCAGTTTTAGGGACGGATATTACGAGCAGTACTTC